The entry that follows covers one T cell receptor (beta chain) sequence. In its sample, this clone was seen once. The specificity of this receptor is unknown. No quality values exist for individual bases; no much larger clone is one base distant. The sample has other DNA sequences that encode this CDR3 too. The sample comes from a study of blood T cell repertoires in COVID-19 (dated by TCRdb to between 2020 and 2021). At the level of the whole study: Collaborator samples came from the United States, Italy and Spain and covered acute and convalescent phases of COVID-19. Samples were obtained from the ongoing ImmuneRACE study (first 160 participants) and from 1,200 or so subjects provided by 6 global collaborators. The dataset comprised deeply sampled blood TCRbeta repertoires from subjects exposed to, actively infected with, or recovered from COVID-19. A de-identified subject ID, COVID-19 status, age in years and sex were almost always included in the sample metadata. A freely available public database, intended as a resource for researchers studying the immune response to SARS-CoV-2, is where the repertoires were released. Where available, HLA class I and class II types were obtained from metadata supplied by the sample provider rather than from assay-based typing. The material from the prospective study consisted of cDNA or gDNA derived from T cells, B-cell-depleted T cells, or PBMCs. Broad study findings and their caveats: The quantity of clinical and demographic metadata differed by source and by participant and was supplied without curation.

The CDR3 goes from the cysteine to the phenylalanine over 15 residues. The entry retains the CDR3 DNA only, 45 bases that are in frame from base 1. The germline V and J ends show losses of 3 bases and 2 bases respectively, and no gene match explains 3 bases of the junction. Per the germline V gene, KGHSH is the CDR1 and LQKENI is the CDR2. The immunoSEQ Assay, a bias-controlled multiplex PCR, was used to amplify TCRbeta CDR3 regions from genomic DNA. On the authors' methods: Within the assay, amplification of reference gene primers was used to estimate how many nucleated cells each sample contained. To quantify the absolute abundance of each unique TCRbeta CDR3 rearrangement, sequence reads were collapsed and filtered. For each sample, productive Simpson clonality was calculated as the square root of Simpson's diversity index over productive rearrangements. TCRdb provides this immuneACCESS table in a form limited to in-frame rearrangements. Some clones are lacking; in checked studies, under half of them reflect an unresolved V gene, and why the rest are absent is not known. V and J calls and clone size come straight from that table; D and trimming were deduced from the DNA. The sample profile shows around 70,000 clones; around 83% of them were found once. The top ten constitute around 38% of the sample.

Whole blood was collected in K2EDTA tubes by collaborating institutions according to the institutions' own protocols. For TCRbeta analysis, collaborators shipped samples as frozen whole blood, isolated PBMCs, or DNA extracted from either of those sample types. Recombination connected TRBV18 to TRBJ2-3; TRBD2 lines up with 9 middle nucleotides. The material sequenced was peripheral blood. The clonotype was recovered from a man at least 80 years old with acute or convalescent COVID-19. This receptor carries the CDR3 CASSPPSGVTDTQYF. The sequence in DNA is TGTGCCAGCTCACCTCCTAGCGGGGTCACAGATACGCAGTATTTT. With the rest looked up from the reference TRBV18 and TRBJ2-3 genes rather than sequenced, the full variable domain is NAGVMQNPRHLVRRRGQEARLRCSPMKGHSHVYWYRQLPEEGLKFMVYLQKENIIDESGMPKERFSAEFPKEGPSILRIQQVVRGDSAAYFCASSPPSGVTDTQYFGPGTRLTVL.